This T cell receptor beta chain was captured by sequencing in a study of cytomegalovirus exposure and HLA in healthy donors. Turning to this clone: Its antigen is still unknown.

The PCR ran on 60 Vbeta and 13 Jbeta primers. Measured with immunoSEQ multiplex PCR; TCRdb has only the in-frame clones, and not every one. The sample data list over 100,000 clones. The donors comprised healthy bone marrow donors. Whole-study results and caveats: Prior analysis indicated that the majority of TCR beta V segments exhibited productivity approximately 87% or approximately 30% of the time. Most TCR sequences were uncommon, yet certain public TCRs appeared in many donors.

This CDR3 comprises 17 residues. Germline V gives CDR1 SEHNR, CDR2 FQNEAQ (reference sequence). Trimming cost V 7 bases and J 5 bases; bases outside gene matches: 16. The sequence derives from a man between 18 and 29 years old in good health and CMV-seronegative. The specimen was PBMCs. V gene TRBV7-9 combines with J gene TRBJ1-5; 8 bases match TRBD1. CDR3 nucleotides: TGTGCCAGCACCCTTTCGACCCCCGGGACAGGATATCAGCCCCAGCATTTT. This translates into CASTLSTPGTGYQPQHF.